A few counts support the clone carrying this T cell receptor beta chain. This sample is drawn from a study of identical twins. Germline V gives CDR1 MNHEY, CDR2 SMNVEV (reference sequence). With 3 bases removed from V and 4 bases from J, the gap between germline ends came to 8 bases. The length of the CDR3 is 13 residues. A single record per CDR3 protein comes from TCRdb applying MiXCR to the 5' RACE reads. The sample carries more than 200,000 distinct CDR3 sequences, around 10% recorded once. J is TRBJ2-3 and V is TRBV27; D is undetermined. The sequenced material came from memory (CD45RO+) T cells sorted from blood. This TCR came from a woman in her late teens or twenties in good health. Here the CDR3 DNA reads TGTGCCAGCAGTTTTCGTTTCGCAGATACGCAGTATTTT. Protein sequence: CASSFRFADTQYF.